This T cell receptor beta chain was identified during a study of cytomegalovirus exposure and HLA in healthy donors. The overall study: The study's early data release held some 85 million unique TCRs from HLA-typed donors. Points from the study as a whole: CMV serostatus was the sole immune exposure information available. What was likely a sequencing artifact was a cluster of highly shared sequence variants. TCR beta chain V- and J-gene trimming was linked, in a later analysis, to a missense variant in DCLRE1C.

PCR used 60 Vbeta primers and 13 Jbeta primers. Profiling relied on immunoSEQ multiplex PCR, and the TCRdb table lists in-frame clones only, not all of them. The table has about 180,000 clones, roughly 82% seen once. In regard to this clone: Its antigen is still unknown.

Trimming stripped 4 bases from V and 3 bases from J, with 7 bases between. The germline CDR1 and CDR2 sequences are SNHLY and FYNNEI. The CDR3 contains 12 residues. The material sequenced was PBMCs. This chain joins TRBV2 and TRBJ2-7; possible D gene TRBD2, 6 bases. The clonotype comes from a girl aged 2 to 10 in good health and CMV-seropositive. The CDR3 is CASSVRGYEQYF. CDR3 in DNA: TGTGCCAGCAGTGTGCGGGGCTACGAGCAGTACTTC.